The 25 T cell receptor beta chains given below trace back to one sample, sequenced in a study of CD8 T cells in ankylosing spondylitis. Points from the study as a whole: It appeared that ankylosing spondylitis blood was characterized by a TCR beta motif of eight highly homologous variants.

No cognate antigen is known for these TCRs. TCRdb reanalysed the 5' RACE reads using MiXCR and keeps one entry per CDR3 protein. The data hold roughly 700,000 distinct CDR3 sequences, with 15% to 20% observed a single time. The material sequenced was blood, either unsorted or a sorted T cell fraction (not recorded which). The receptors were gathered from a male donor with ankylosing spondylitis.

The chain carries TRBV3-1 and TRBJ2-5; D might be TRBD1 (6 bases). Germline values: CDR1 LGHDT, CDR2 YNNKEL (reference sequence). This CDR3 contains 15 residues. Trimming took off 3 bases at V and 2 bases at J, with 13 bases between the two ends. CDR3 coding DNA: TGTGCCAGCAGCCATGGCCGGACAGAACAAGAGACCCAGTACTTC. Its protein product is CASSHGRTEQETQYF.

This clonotype was counted at least ten times. This chain links TRBV6-2 or TRBV6-3 with TRBJ2-7, with D hard to call. V was pared by 2 bases and J by 0 bases, with 29 bases between. The CDR3 consists of 21 residues. CDR1 MNHEY and CDR2 SVGEGT come from the germline V gene. CDR3 residues: CASSYAAGGSRPVKLSYEQYF. The DNA of the CDR3 is TGTGCCAGCAGTTACGCAGCCGGCGGAAGTAGACCCGTAAAGCTCTCCTACGAGCAGTACTTC.

This clonotype was found a few times. This chain links TRBV12-3 or TRBV12-4 with TRBJ2-1; 8 bases are a match to TRBD1. The length of the CDR3 is 15 residues. The J segment lost 8 bases and the V segment lost 3 bases, leaving 9 bases of the junction unmatched. The CDR3 bases are TGTGCCAGCAGTTTTCGGGCAGGGGGCCGGTATGAGCAGTTCTTC. As protein: CASSFRAGGRYEQFF.

The V gene is TRBV5-1, the J gene TRBJ2-1; 8 bases fit TRBD2. With V trimmed by 1 base and J by 4 bases, 4 bases remained unmatched. Germline V gene lookup returns CDR1 SGHRS and CDR2 YFSETQ. The CDR3 runs to 15 residues. CDR3 protein: CASSLSPSGYNEQFF. The CDR3, as DNA: TGCGCCAGCAGCTTGTCTCCTAGCGGGTACAATGAGCAGTTCTTC.

The gene calls are TRBV9 and TRBJ1-2; tentative D call: TRBD1 (6 bases). V gave up 2 bases and J gave up 5 bases, with 16 bases separating them. The CDR3 length is 15 residues. Germline CDR1 is SGDLS and CDR2 is YYNGEE. In DNA form, the CDR3 reads TGTGCCAGCAGCGTTAGGGACACGTCCAATTATGGCTACACCTTC. Protein: CASSVRDTSNYGYTF.

This sequence joins TRBV5-1 and TRBJ1-1; D remains ambiguous. Trimming left V 2 bases short and J 1 base short, with 9 bases between. This CDR3 has 14 residues. Germline V gives CDR1 SGHRS, CDR2 YFSETQ. The CDR3 sequence: CASSFDFGNTEAFF. DNA of the CDR3: TGCGCCAGCAGCTTCGACTTTGGGAACACTGAAGCTTTCTTT.

This clonotype was found a few times. The CDR3 DNA reads as TGTGCCAGCAGCTTAGAGCCCCCGGGTTACGAAAAACTGTTTTTT. Translation: CASSLEPPGYEKLFF. The chain joins TRBV7-6 to TRBJ1-4, with no clear D. Germline loops: CDR1 SGHVS, CDR2 FNYEAQ. There are 15 residues in the CDR3. The germline V and J ends were trimmed by 1 base and 8 bases, with 14 bases remaining between them.

The rearrangement joins TRBV28 to TRBJ2-1; 8 nucleotides align to TRBD2. The CDR3 sequence is 14 residues long. Germline loops: CDR1 MDHEN, CDR2 SYDVKM. V was pared by 2 bases and J by 7 bases, with 4 bases of the junction left unmatched. This CDR3 reads CASSLAGGINEQFF. The DNA for the CDR3 is TGTGCCAGCAGTTTAGCGGGAGGAATAAATGAGCAGTTCTTC. Drawing the rest from reference TRBV28 and TRBJ2-1, the complete variable domain is DVKVTQSSRYLVKRTGEKVFLECVQDMDHENMFWYRQDPGLGLRLIYFSYDVKMKEKGDIPEGYSVSREKKERFSLILESASTNQTSMYLCASSLAGGINEQFFGPGTRLTVL.

This clonotype was seen at least ten times. The chain is built from TRBV20-1 and TRBJ1-5, with D unresolved. CDR3 size: 15 residues. V lost 3 bases and J 1 base, leaving 13 bases between the germline ends. Germline V lookup: CDR1 DFQATT, CDR2 SNEGSKA (reference sequence). CDR3: CSARERAASNQPQHF. CDR3 DNA: TGCAGTGCTAGGGAGCGGGCAGCAAGCAATCAGCCCCAGCATTTT.

This clonotype was detected a few times. The chain couples TRBV7-2 to TRBJ2-5; D unclear. The CDR3 runs 14 residues. The germline V gene has CDR1 SGHTA and CDR2 FQGNSA. Trimming took 5 bases from V and 5 from J, leaving 15 bases between them. CDR3 nucleotide sequence: TGTGCCAGCAGCCCCCAATGGCCATGGGAGACCCAGTACTTC. Its translation: CASSPQWPWETQYF.

V is TRBV7-9 and J is TRBJ1-1, with D possibly being TRBD1 (5 bases). The ends were cut back, 7 bases at V and 4 bases at J, with 22 bases in the middle. Germline V gives CDR1 SEHNR, CDR2 FQNEAQ (reference sequence). CDR3 size: 16 residues. This CDR3 reads CASTQFGRGSGTEAFF. For the CDR3, the DNA is TGTGCCAGCACGCAATTCGGGAGGGGCTCGGGCACTGAAGCTTTCTTT.

There are a few counts of this clonotype. The chain combines TRBV20-1 with TRBJ1-1; D unresolved. The germline V and J ends were trimmed by 7 bases and 0 bases, with 6 bases remaining between them. The CDR3 runs to 11 residues. CDR1 and CDR2 from the germline V gene are DFQATT and SNEGSKA (reference sequence). CDR3 sequence reads: CSGCMNTEAFF. As DNA, the CDR3 is TGCAGTGGATGCATGAACACTGAAGCTTTCTTT.

The chain has TRBV9 and TRBJ2-1; tentatively, D is TRBD1 (5 bases). Per germline, CDR1 SGDLS and CDR2 YYNGEE. This CDR3 is built from 15 residues. With 0 bases removed from V and 1 base from J, the gap between germline ends came to 8 bases. This chain's CDR3 is CASSVEPGSYNEQFF. In DNA, the CDR3 is TGTGCCAGCAGCGTAGAACCAGGGTCCTACAATGAGCAGTTCTTC.

The gene calls are TRBV7-9 and TRBJ1-5, with D perhaps TRBD1 (6 bases). This CDR3 comprises 13 residues. V was clipped by 4 bases and J by 5 bases, with 9 bases between them. The germline V gene encodes CDR1 SEHNR and CDR2 FQNEAQ (reference sequence). The CDR3 region has the DNA TGTGCCAGCAGCTACCCAGGGGATCAGCCCCAGCATTTT. Protein product: CASSYPGDQPQHF. Based on the CDR3 plus reference TRBV7-9 and TRBJ1-5, the full variable domain is DTGVSQNPRHKITKRGQNVTFRCDPISEHNRLYWYRQTLGQGPEFLTYFQNEAQLEKSRLLSDRFSAERPKGSFSTLEIQRTEQGDSAMYLCASSYPGDQPQHFGDGTRLSIL.

This clonotype was counted between two and nine times. The V call is TRBV9, the J call TRBJ2-2, with D hard to call. This CDR3 has 14 amino acids. Germline V gene lookup returns CDR1 SGDLS and CDR2 YYNGEE. The V gene lost 0 bases and the J gene lost 5 bases, with 8 bases spanning the gap. In nucleotides, the CDR3 is TGTGCCAGCAGCGTAGATTCCGGGACCGGGGAGCTGTTTTTT. Its translation is CASSVDSGTGELFF.

The V gene is TRBV27, the J gene TRBJ1-1; possible D gene TRBD1, 6 bases. The CDR3 length is 15 residues. Germline loops: CDR1 MNHEY, CDR2 SMNVEV (reference sequence). V was pared by 7 bases and J by 4 bases, with 19 bases between. The CDR3: CASTRIGGKGTEAFF. The CDR3 DNA follows: TGTGCCAGCACCAGAATAGGGGGGAAAGGCACTGAAGCTTTCTTT.

The chain links TRBV29-1 to TRBJ1-1; the D is unclear. The CDR3 loop spans 14 amino acids. Trimming cost V 1 base and J 4 bases, with 13 bases left between them. Germline loops: CDR1 SQVTM, CDR2 ANQGSEA. This CDR3 is CSVEGGESITEAFF. CDR3 DNA: TGCAGCGTTGAAGGCGGGGAGTCGATCACTGAAGCTTTCTTT.

This clonotype was seen more than once but under ten times. J is TRBJ1-2 and V is TRBV27; possible D gene TRBD1, 5 bases. Germline V lookup: CDR1 MNHEY, CDR2 SMNVEV (reference sequence). This CDR3 has 16 amino acids. V lost 0 bases to trimming and J lost 4 bases, with 15 bases between them. The CDR3 loop is CASSLSRDGGFYGYTF. CDR3 DNA: TGTGCCAGCAGTTTATCCCGGGACGGAGGCTTCTATGGCTACACCTTC.

The sample holds a few counts of this clonotype. This sequence joins TRBV7-8 and TRBJ2-4; 16 positions match TRBD2. The CDR3 is 16 residues long. Germline V gives CDR1 SGHVS, CDR2 FQNEAQ. Germline trimming cut 5 bases from V and 6 bases from J; bases unmatched to any gene: 4. CDR3 nucleotides: TGTGCCAGCAGCCCCGGGACTAGCGGGGGGGTAAACATTCAGTACTTC. It translates to CASSPGTSGGVNIQYF.

About this clonotype: Germline is not matched at one junction end, which may reflect a read error. The genes are TRBV12-3 or TRBV12-4 and TRBJ2-7; D may be TRBD1 or TRBD2 (5 bases each). The CDR3 is 13 residues long. This CDR3 is CASSSQGPYQQYF. The DNA of the CDR3 is TGTGCCAGCAGTTCCCAGGGACCCTACCAGCAGTACTTC.

The rearrangement joins TRBV2 to TRBJ2-1; D call uncertain. The germline V and J ends were trimmed by 4 bases and 7 bases, with 8 bases remaining between them. The CDR3 is made up of 12 amino acids. The germline CDR1 and CDR2 sequences are SNHLY and FYNNEI. The CDR3 DNA follows: TGTGCCAGCAGTGGGTTTCCGAATGAGCAGTTCTTC. Protein sequence: CASSGFPNEQFF.

The chain employs TRBV7-2 and TRBJ1-5; D remains ambiguous. Per the germline V gene, CDR1 is SGHTA and CDR2 is FQGNSA. V was shortened by 4 bases and J by 3 bases, with 7 bases between the two germline ends. The CDR3 totals 13 residues. CDR3 nucleotide sequence: TGTGCCAGCAGCTCAGAAAACAATCAGCCCCAGCATTTT. It translates to CASSSENNQPQHF.

This chain uses TRBV7-8 with TRBJ1-2; TRBD1 is a possible D gene (5 bases). The length of the CDR3 is 16 residues. CDR1 and CDR2 (germline): SGHVS, FQNEAQ. V shed 3 bases and J shed 5 bases, with 19 bases lying between them. The CDR3 loop is CASSLTRRGEGYGYTF. CDR3 coding DNA: TGTGCCAGCAGCTTGACCAGAAGAGGGGAAGGGTATGGCTACACCTTC.

The chain carries TRBV20-1 and TRBJ1-4; D is unclear. The CDR3 spans 18 residues. V was pared by 0 bases and J by 0 bases, with 17 bases between. Germline CDR1 reads DFQATT; CDR2 reads SNEGSKA (reference sequence). The CDR3, as DNA: TGCAGTGCTAGAGATTGGTTCAGGTCCACTACAACTAATGAAAAACTGTTTTTT. Translated: CSARDWFRSTTTNEKLFF.

This clonotype was picked up a small number of times. The rearrangement links TRBV12-3 or TRBV12-4 to TRBJ2-1; D gene unclear. The CDR3 consists of 12 residues. V was clipped by 11 bases and J by 4 bases, with 12 bases between them. CDR3 in amino acids: CASCLRYNEQFF. CDR3 nucleotides: TGTGCCTCATGCCTCCGTTACAATGAGCAGTTCTTC.